A selection of T cell receptor beta chains follows, all from one sample in a study of technical replicates of blood from several donors. Only in-frame clones appear in the TCRdb table, and some are missing; sequencing was by immunoSEQ multiplex PCR. The sample contains 55,000 to 75,000 clones, around 87% of which appear only once. Sample: PBMCs. These TCRs come from a human donor in good health. Some clones in this sample may be carry-over from other donors' samples. CDR3s include the opening cysteine and the closing phenylalanine or tryptophan. Fields, in order: J gene, D gene, V gene, clone size, CDR3 DNA, CDR3 protein. D genes are given only for firm matches. Clone sizes are given selectively: once, few, many, or a class where the clone is expanded.

j_call: TRBJ2-7
d_call: NA
v_call: TRBV20-1
clone_size: NA
cdr3_nt: TGCAGTGCCTCGACTTATACCGAGCAGTACTTC
cdr3_aa: CSASTYTEQYF

j_call: TRBJ2-7
d_call: NA
v_call: TRBV2
clone_size: NA
cdr3_nt: TGTGCCAGCAGTGAAACGGGACTTACCTACGAGCAGTACTTC
cdr3_aa: CASSETGLTYEQYF

j_call: TRBJ2-2
d_call: NA
v_call: TRBV6-1
clone_size: NA
cdr3_nt: TGTGCCAGCAAATTATATACGAACACCGGGGAGCTGTTTTTT
cdr3_aa: CASKLYTNTGELFF

j_call: TRBJ2-5
d_call: TRBD2
v_call: TRBV7-2
clone_size: NA
cdr3_nt: TGTGCCAGCAGCTTAGGCGGGGGGGCCTTAGAGACCCAGTACTTC
cdr3_aa: CASSLGGGALETQYF

j_call: TRBJ1-2
d_call: TRBD1
v_call: TRBV5-1
clone_size: NA
cdr3_nt: TGCGCCAGCAGCCCGCGGACAGGGTCAGGCGGCTACACCTTC
cdr3_aa: CASSPRTGSGGYTF

j_call: TRBJ2-1
d_call: TRBD2
v_call: TRBV4-2
clone_size: NA
cdr3_nt: TGTGCCAGCAGCCTCATAGCGGGGGATAACAATGAGCAGTTCTTC
cdr3_aa: CASSLIAGDNNEQFF

j_call: TRBJ2-1
d_call: NA
v_call: TRBV6-6
clone_size: NA
cdr3_nt: TGTGCCAGCAGCCCCGTTAGAGCCTACAATGAGCAGTTCTTC
cdr3_aa: CASSPVRAYNEQFF

j_call: TRBJ1-1
d_call: NA
v_call: TRBV19
clone_size: NA
cdr3_nt: TGTGCCAGTAGCCGAAGACATTTCATGAACACTGAAGCTTTCTTT
cdr3_aa: CASSRRHFMNTEAFF

j_call: TRBJ1-1
d_call: NA
v_call: TRBV11-2
clone_size: once
cdr3_nt: TGTGCCAGCAGCCCACCTCCGGGACTCCGATCCACTGAAGCTTTCTTT
cdr3_aa: CASSPPPGLRSTEAFF

j_call: TRBJ1-2
d_call: NA
v_call: TRBV19
clone_size: NA
cdr3_nt: TGTGCCAGTAGTATTCAGGGCGGTGGCTACACCTTC
cdr3_aa: CASSIQGGGYTF

j_call: TRBJ1-5
d_call: NA
v_call: TRBV30
clone_size: NA
cdr3_nt: TGTGCCTGGAGTGTACGGGACAATCAGCCCCAGCATTTT
cdr3_aa: CAWSVRDNQPQHF

j_call: TRBJ1-2
d_call: NA
v_call: TRBV18
clone_size: NA
cdr3_nt: TGTGCCAGCTCATCACTCGGGGGGCAGGTGTCACATGGCTACACCTTC
cdr3_aa: CASSSLGGQVSHGYTF

j_call: TRBJ1-1
d_call: NA
v_call: TRBV7-8
clone_size: NA
cdr3_nt: TGTGCCAGCAGCTTAGTTAAGGGGTCCACTGAAGCTTTCTTT
cdr3_aa: CASSLVKGSTEAFF

j_call: TRBJ2-5
d_call: NA
v_call: TRBV5-1
clone_size: NA
cdr3_nt: TGCGCCAGCAGCTTGGTGGGGGCGGGTCGAGAGACCCAGTACTTC
cdr3_aa: CASSLVGAGRETQYF

j_call: TRBJ2-2
d_call: TRBD2
v_call: TRBV7-2
clone_size: NA
cdr3_nt: TGTGCCAGCACAAACGGGGGGGCCAACGGGGAGCTGTTTTTT
cdr3_aa: CASTNGGANGELFF

j_call: TRBJ1-1
d_call: NA
v_call: TRBV9
clone_size: NA
cdr3_nt: TGTGCCAGCAGCGGCCCACAGGGTGTCGAAGCTTTCTTT
cdr3_aa: CASSGPQGVEAFF

j_call: TRBJ2-1
d_call: TRBD2
v_call: TRBV19
clone_size: NA
cdr3_nt: TGTGCCAGTAGGGGACTAGCGGGAGTCTATGAGCAGTTCTTC
cdr3_aa: CASRGLAGVYEQFF

j_call: TRBJ1-1
d_call: TRBD1
v_call: TRBV4-2
clone_size: NA
cdr3_nt: TGTGCCAGCAACGGACAGGGTGGTCCTGAAGCTTTCTTT
cdr3_aa: CASNGQGGPEAFF

j_call: TRBJ1-6
d_call: NA
v_call: TRBV5-6
clone_size: NA
cdr3_nt: TGTGCCAGCAGCCAGAGGGCAGCTCAATTGAATTCACCCCTCCACTTT
cdr3_aa: CASSQRAAQLNSPLHF

j_call: TRBJ2-3
d_call: NA
v_call: TRBV6-1
clone_size: NA
cdr3_nt: TGTGCCAGCATCCGGAGCGGGTTAGGCACAGATACGCAGTATTTT
cdr3_aa: CASIRSGLGTDTQYF

j_call: TRBJ2-3
d_call: NA
v_call: TRBV9
clone_size: NA
cdr3_nt: TGTGCCAGCAGCCTCCGTAGTTACCCCGGAGAGGCAGATACGCAGTATTTT
cdr3_aa: CASSLRSYPGEADTQYF

j_call: TRBJ2-1
d_call: TRBD2
v_call: TRBV5-4
clone_size: NA
cdr3_nt: TGTGCCAGCAGCTTGTGGACTAGGCGGTTTGAGCAGTTCTTC
cdr3_aa: CASSLWTRRFEQFF

j_call: TRBJ2-7
d_call: TRBD1
v_call: TRBV6-1
clone_size: NA
cdr3_nt: TGTGCCAGCCGCCGGGACAGGGAAGCCTACGAGCAGTACTTC
cdr3_aa: CASRRDREAYEQYF

j_call: TRBJ2-2
d_call: NA
v_call: TRBV6-5
clone_size: NA
cdr3_nt: TGTGCCAGCAGTTACTTCCGGGGTGGGGAGCTGTTTTTT
cdr3_aa: CASSYFRGGELFF

j_call: TRBJ2-5
d_call: TRBD2
v_call: TRBV7-3
clone_size: NA
cdr3_nt: TGTGCCAGCAGCTTATCCGTGGGGGGGCAAGAGACCCAGTACTTC
cdr3_aa: CASSLSVGGQETQYF

j_call: TRBJ2-2
d_call: NA
v_call: TRBV7-9
clone_size: NA
cdr3_nt: TGTGCCAGCAGCTTTCGGGCCGGGGAGCTGTTTTTT
cdr3_aa: CASSFRAGELFF

j_call: TRBJ2-7
d_call: NA
v_call: TRBV2
clone_size: NA
cdr3_nt: TGTGCCAGTGAAGGGAGCTCCTACGAGCAGTACTTC
cdr3_aa: CASEGSSYEQYF

j_call: TRBJ2-2
d_call: NA
v_call: TRBV11-2
clone_size: NA
cdr3_nt: TGTGCCAGCATCTTAGAGTGGAGCGGCCTGGAGAGCACCGGGGAGCTGTTTTTT
cdr3_aa: CASILEWSGLESTGELFF

j_call: TRBJ2-1
d_call: TRBD2
v_call: TRBV5-6
clone_size: NA
cdr3_nt: TGTGCCAGCAGCTTGGGGACTAGCGGGAGCCCCTACAATGAGCAGTTCTTC
cdr3_aa: CASSLGTSGSPYNEQFF

j_call: TRBJ2-7
d_call: TRBD2
v_call: TRBV7-6
clone_size: NA
cdr3_nt: TGTGCCAGCAGCTCCCCAGCAAGCGGGGCCAGCTACGAGCAGTACTTC
cdr3_aa: CASSSPASGASYEQYF

j_call: TRBJ1-3
d_call: NA
v_call: TRBV4-1
clone_size: few
cdr3_nt: TGCGCCAGCAGCCAAGCTCCCCCACAGGGTAGCTCTGGAAACACCATATATTTT
cdr3_aa: CASSQAPPQGSSGNTIYF

j_call: TRBJ2-3
d_call: NA
v_call: TRBV5-6
clone_size: NA
cdr3_nt: TGTGCCAGCAGCTTGGTGGACAGACAGTCCCCGCAGTATTTT
cdr3_aa: CASSLVDRQSPQYF

j_call: TRBJ1-1
d_call: NA
v_call: TRBV5-4
clone_size: NA
cdr3_nt: TGTGCCAGCAGCTTGGCCAGCACTGAAGCTTTCTTT
cdr3_aa: CASSLASTEAFF

j_call: TRBJ1-2
d_call: TRBD1
v_call: TRBV5-5
clone_size: NA
cdr3_nt: TGTGCCAGCAGGGCGGGACAGAACTTGCCCTATGGCTACACCTTC
cdr3_aa: CASRAGQNLPYGYTF

j_call: TRBJ1-6
d_call: NA
v_call: TRBV11-2
clone_size: NA
cdr3_nt: TGTGCCAGCAGCTGGGCGCCGGCCCTCTATAATTCACCCCTCCACTTT
cdr3_aa: CASSWAPALYNSPLHF

j_call: TRBJ2-7
d_call: TRBD1
v_call: TRBV6-5
clone_size: NA
cdr3_nt: TGTGCCAGCAGTTACAGGGACAGGGTCTACGAGCAGTACTTC
cdr3_aa: CASSYRDRVYEQYF

j_call: TRBJ1-5
d_call: TRBD1
v_call: TRBV6-6
clone_size: NA
cdr3_nt: TGTGCCAGCAGTTACCCCCCGGGACAGGGCTATCAGCCCCAGCATTTT
cdr3_aa: CASSYPPGQGYQPQHF

j_call: TRBJ2-3
d_call: NA
v_call: TRBV29-1
clone_size: NA
cdr3_nt: TGCAGCGTTAGTGGCGGGCGAGAGGCAGATACGCAGTATTTT
cdr3_aa: CSVSGGREADTQYF

j_call: TRBJ2-7
d_call: NA
v_call: TRBV5-6
clone_size: NA
cdr3_nt: TGTGCCAGCAGCCTCGGACAGTTCTACGAGCAGTACTTC
cdr3_aa: CASSLGQFYEQYF

j_call: TRBJ1-2
d_call: TRBD1
v_call: TRBV6-5
clone_size: NA
cdr3_nt: TGTGCCAGCAGGGACCCCCAGGGGGCAACCTATGGCTACACCTTC
cdr3_aa: CASRDPQGATYGYTF

j_call: TRBJ2-5
d_call: NA
v_call: TRBV12-5
clone_size: NA
cdr3_nt: TGTGCTAGTGGTTTGGTCACAGGAAAAGAGACCCAGTACTTC
cdr3_aa: CASGLVTGKETQYF

j_call: TRBJ2-1
d_call: TRBD2
v_call: TRBV7-3
clone_size: NA
cdr3_nt: TGTGCCAGCAGCTCGGGACTAGCGATCAATGAGCAGTTCTTC
cdr3_aa: CASSSGLAINEQFF

j_call: TRBJ1-6
d_call: TRBD1
v_call: TRBV5-5
clone_size: NA
cdr3_nt: TGTGCCAGCAGCTCCGGGACAGACGGCTCGGCCCTCCACTTT
cdr3_aa: CASSSGTDGSALHF

j_call: TRBJ2-5
d_call: TRBD2
v_call: TRBV11-3
clone_size: NA
cdr3_nt: TGTGCCAGCAGCGAGGGACTAGCGGTCCAAGAGACCCAGTACTTC
cdr3_aa: CASSEGLAVQETQYF

j_call: TRBJ1-1
d_call: TRBD1
v_call: TRBV4-1
clone_size: once
cdr3_nt: TGCGCCAGCAGTCAAGGGGGACAGGGGACTACTGAAGCTTTCTTT
cdr3_aa: CASSQGGQGTTEAFF

j_call: TRBJ2-5
d_call: NA
v_call: TRBV19
clone_size: NA
cdr3_nt: TGTGCCAGTAGTATAGGCAGGGGCTGGGAGACCCAGTACTTC
cdr3_aa: CASSIGRGWETQYF

j_call: TRBJ1-2
d_call: TRBD1
v_call: TRBV6-6
clone_size: NA
cdr3_nt: TGTGCCAGCAGTCACCAGGGGGAGAACTATGGCTACACCTTC
cdr3_aa: CASSHQGENYGYTF

j_call: TRBJ2-7
d_call: NA
v_call: TRBV4-1
clone_size: NA
cdr3_nt: TGCGCCAGCAGCCTTCTGTTGGTTGCGTACGAGCAGTACTTC
cdr3_aa: CASSLLLVAYEQYF

j_call: TRBJ1-6
d_call: TRBD1
v_call: TRBV5-1
clone_size: NA
cdr3_nt: TGCGCCAGCAGCTTAGGGGGACAGGGGCAATCACCCCTCCACTTT
cdr3_aa: CASSLGGQGQSPLHF

j_call: TRBJ1-5
d_call: TRBD1
v_call: TRBV7-8
clone_size: few
cdr3_nt: TGTGCCAGCAGCGGTGGGGGACAGAATAGCAATCAGCCCCAGCATTTT
cdr3_aa: CASSGGGQNSNQPQHF

j_call: TRBJ1-1
d_call: NA
v_call: TRBV29-1
clone_size: NA
cdr3_nt: TGCAGCGCCACGACAAGTATGAACACTGAAGCTTTCTTT
cdr3_aa: CSATTSMNTEAFF

j_call: TRBJ2-1
d_call: NA
v_call: TRBV7-9
clone_size: NA
cdr3_nt: TGTGCCAGCAGCGACATGGCCAAAGGCAATGAGCAGTTCTTC
cdr3_aa: CASSDMAKGNEQFF

j_call: TRBJ2-1
d_call: TRBD1
v_call: TRBV5-1
clone_size: NA
cdr3_nt: TGCGCCAGCAGCTTGGTGGGCAGGGGGTGGAATGAGCAGTTCTTC
cdr3_aa: CASSLVGRGWNEQFF